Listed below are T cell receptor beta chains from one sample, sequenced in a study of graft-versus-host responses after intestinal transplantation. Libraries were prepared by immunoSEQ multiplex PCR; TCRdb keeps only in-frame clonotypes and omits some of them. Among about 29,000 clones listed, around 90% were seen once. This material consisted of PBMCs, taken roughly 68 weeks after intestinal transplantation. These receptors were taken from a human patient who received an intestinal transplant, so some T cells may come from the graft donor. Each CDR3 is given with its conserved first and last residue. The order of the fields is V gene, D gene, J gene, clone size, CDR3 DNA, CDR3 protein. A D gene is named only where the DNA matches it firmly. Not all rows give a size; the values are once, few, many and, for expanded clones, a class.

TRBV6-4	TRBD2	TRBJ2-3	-	TGTGCCAGCAGTGACTCGGAACAGCGGGAGCGGAAGACAGATACGCAGTATTTT	CASSDSEQRERKTDTQYF
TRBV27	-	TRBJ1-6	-	TGTGCCAGCAGGGTAAAGAGGCAGTTCGATAATTCACCCCTCCACTTT	CASRVKRQFDNSPLHF
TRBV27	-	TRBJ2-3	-	TGTGCCAGCAGCTCTAGGTTCGGGGAAAGGAGCACAGATACGCAGTATTTT	CASSSRFGERSTDTQYF
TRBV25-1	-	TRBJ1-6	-	TGTGCCAGCAGTGGGCCCCTAAATTCACCCCTCCACTTT	CASSGPLNSPLHF
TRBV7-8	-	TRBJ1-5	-	TGTGCCAGCAGCCCGGAAGGAATTAGCAATCAGCCCCAGCATTTT	CASSPEGISNQPQHF
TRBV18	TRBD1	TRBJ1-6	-	TGTGCCAGCTCACGGAACAGGGGGAGGAATTCACCCCTCCACTTT	CASSRNRGRNSPLHF
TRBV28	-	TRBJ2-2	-	TGTGCCAGCAGTTCCCAGCGGGCACCGAACACCGGGGAGCTGTTTTTT	CASSSQRAPNTGELFF
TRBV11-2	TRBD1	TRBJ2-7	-	TGTGCCAGCAGCTTAGTCCACCAGGGGGCTGACGAGCAGTACTTC	CASSLVHQGADEQYF
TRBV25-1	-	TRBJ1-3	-	TGTGCCAGCAGTGAGCCCAACAGGGTATCTGGAAACACCATATATTTT	CASSEPNRVSGNTIYF
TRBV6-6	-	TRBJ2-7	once	TGTGCCAGCAGTTACTCGAATCTGGTCCGGGCTTACGAGCAGTACTTC	CASSYSNLVRAYEQYF
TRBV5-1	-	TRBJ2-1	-	TGCGCCAGCAGGGGAGGACAGGTTCAGGATGAGCAGTTCTTC	CASRGGQVQDEQFF
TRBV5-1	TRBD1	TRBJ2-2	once	TGCGCCAGCAGCTGGGACAGCCCCTCGATTACCACCGGGGAGCTGTTTTTT	CASSWDSPSITTGELFF
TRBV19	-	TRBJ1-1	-	TGTGCCAGTAATCGCCGGGAGGGGAACACTGAAGCTTTCTTT	CASNRREGNTEAFF
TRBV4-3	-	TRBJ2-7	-	TGCGCCAGCAGCCAAGACGGGAGTTACGAGCAGTACTTC	CASSQDGSYEQYF
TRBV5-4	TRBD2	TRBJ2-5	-	TGTGCCAGCAGCTTGTCAGCTAGCGGGAGGGCCGGGGAGGAGACCCAGTACTTC	CASSLSASGRAGEETQYF
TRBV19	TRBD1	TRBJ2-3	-	TGTGCCAGTAGTATAGAGACGACAGGGGGCTTAACAGATACGCAGTATTTT	CASSIETTGGLTDTQYF
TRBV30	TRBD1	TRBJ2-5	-	TGTGCCTGGAGTGTACGCACAGGGGAAAAAGAGACCCAGTACTTC	CAWSVRTGEKETQYF
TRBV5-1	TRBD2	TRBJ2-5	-	TGCGCCAGCAGCTTGGAACTAGCGGGGGGGGAGACCCAGTACTTC	CASSLELAGGETQYF
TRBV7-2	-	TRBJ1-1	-	TGTGCCAGCAGCTTACAGATGAACACTGAAGCTTTCTTT	CASSLQMNTEAFF
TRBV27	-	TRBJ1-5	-	TGTGCCAGCAGTTTCGACAGGACTAGCAATCAGCCCCAGCATTTT	CASSFDRTSNQPQHF
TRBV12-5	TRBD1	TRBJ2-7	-	TGTGCTAGTGGTCGGACAGGCGCTTACGAGCAGTACTTC	CASGRTGAYEQYF
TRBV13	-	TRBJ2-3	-	TGTGCCAGCAGCTTAAGGGCAGAAAGCACAGATACGCAGTATTTT	CASSLRAESTDTQYF
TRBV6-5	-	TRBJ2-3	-	TGTGCCAGCAGTAACAGGGTCACAGATACGCAGTATTTT	CASSNRVTDTQYF
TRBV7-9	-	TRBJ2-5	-	TGTGCCAGCAGGCGACTCGGTACGGGAGAGACCCAGTACTTC	CASRRLGTGETQYF
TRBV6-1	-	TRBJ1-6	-	TGTGCCAGCAGAAGCGGGGGGCCTAATTCACCCCTCCACTTT	CASRSGGPNSPLHF
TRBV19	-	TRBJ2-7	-	TGTGCCAGTAGTCAAGCCGGGGAATTGGACGAGCAGTACTTC	CASSQAGELDEQYF
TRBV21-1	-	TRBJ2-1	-	TGTGCCAGCAGTCTTCCAATGCTACACCATTCCGACAATGAGCAGTTCTTC	CASSLPMLHHSDNEQFF
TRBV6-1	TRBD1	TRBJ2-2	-	TGTGCCAGCAGTGAAGCAGGGTTGAGACAGGGTAAGTACACCGGGGAGCTGTTTTTT	CASSEAGLRQGKYTGELFF
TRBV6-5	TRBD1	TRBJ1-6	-	TGTGCCAGCAGTCGGACAGGGGGTGGAAATTCACCCCTCCACTTT	CASSRTGGGNSPLHF
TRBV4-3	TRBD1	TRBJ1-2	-	TGCGCCAGCAGCCAAGATTGGGACAGAAACTATGGCTACACCTTC	CASSQDWDRNYGYTF
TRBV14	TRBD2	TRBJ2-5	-	TGTGCCAGCAGCCCGGGACTAGCGGGGGTACCAGAGACCCAGTACTTC	CASSPGLAGVPETQYF
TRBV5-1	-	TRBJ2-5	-	TGCGCCAGCAGCTTTGTGGGAGAGGCGGAAGAGACCCAGTACTTC	CASSFVGEAEETQYF